This T cell receptor (beta chain) was captured in a study of siplizumab effects on memory and regulatory T cells. Study-level results: Both greater diversity than memory cells and a major contribution to the alloresponse seemed to characterize naive T cells.

Assays captured 85,000 to 100,000 TCR templates per sample. Some clones are missing from TCRdb's copy, which holds only in-frame ones; the method was immunoSEQ multiplex PCR. The data contain tens of thousands of clones, about 90% of them singletons. With 8 bases removed from V and 8 bases from J, the gap between germline ends came to 21 bases. Germline V lookup: CDR1 LNHNV, CDR2 YYDKDF (reference sequence). This CDR3 has 14 amino acids. In regard to this clone: No antigen is known for it.

The material sequenced was naive CD4+ T cells sorted from blood. This TCR was recovered from a human donor in good health. The chain joins TRBV15 to TRBJ1-2; possibly TRBD1 for D (5 bases). The CDR3 spells CATRGFEGREGYTF. The CDR3, as DNA: TGTGCCACCCGAGGGTTTGAGGGGAGGGAGGGCTACACCTTC.